One T cell receptor (beta chain) is described in this entry. Its antigen remains unidentified. CDR3 length equals 14 residues. Germline-derived CDR1 and CDR2 are SGDLS and YYNGEE. V was cut by 0 bases and J by 4 bases, with 10 bases left in between. A second about 7 to 11 cycle PCR used barcoded and J-beta primers. TCRdb re-called the 5' RACE reads through MiXCR, storing one row per CDR3 protein. This sample has about a million distinct CDR3 sequences, with around 48% found just once. The data belong to a study of blood T cells in healthy people across ages. The study's findings and limits: Diversity figures based on one million T cells were deemed too low. Age advanced and TCR beta diversity per million T cells fell, roughly linearly.

The TCR sequence derives from a man aged 25-45 years in good health. V gene TRBV9 combines with J gene TRBJ1-2; maybe TRBD1 (5 bases). The sequenced sample consisted of blood. The chain's CDR3 is CASSVDRGTYGYTF. The CDR3 bases are TGTGCCAGCAGCGTAGATCGGGGGACCTATGGCTACACCTTC.